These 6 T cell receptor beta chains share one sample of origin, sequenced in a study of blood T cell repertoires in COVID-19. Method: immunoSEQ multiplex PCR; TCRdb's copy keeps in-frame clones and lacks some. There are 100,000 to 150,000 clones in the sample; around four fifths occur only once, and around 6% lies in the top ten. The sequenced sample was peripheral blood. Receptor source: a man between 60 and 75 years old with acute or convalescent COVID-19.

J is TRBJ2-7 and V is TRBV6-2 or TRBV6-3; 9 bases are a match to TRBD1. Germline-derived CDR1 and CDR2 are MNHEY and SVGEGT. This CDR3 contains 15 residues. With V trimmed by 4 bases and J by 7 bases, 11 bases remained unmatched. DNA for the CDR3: TGTGCCAGCAGTTCCCATTTACAGGGGGCGAGGGAGCAGTACTTC. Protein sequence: CASSSHLQGAREQYF.

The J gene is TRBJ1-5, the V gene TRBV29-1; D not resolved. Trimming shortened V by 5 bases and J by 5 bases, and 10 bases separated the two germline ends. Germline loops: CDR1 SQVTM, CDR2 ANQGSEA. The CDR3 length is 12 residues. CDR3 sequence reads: CSVSSTDQPQHF. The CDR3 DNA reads TGCAGCGTTTCGTCAACGGATCAGCCCCAGCATTTT.

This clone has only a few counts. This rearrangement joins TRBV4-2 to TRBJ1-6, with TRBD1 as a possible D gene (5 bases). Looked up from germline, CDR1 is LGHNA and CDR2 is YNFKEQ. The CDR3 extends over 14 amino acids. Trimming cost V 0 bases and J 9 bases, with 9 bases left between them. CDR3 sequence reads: CASSQDREGSPLHF. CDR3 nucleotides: TGTGCCAGCAGCCAAGACAGGGAAGGTTCACCCCTCCACTTT.

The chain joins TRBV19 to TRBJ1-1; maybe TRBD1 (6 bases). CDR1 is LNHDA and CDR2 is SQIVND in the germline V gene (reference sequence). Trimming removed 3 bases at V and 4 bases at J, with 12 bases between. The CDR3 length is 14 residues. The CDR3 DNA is TGTGCCAGTAGTATTATTGCAGGGGCCACTGAAGCTTTCTTT. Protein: CASSIIAGATEAFF.

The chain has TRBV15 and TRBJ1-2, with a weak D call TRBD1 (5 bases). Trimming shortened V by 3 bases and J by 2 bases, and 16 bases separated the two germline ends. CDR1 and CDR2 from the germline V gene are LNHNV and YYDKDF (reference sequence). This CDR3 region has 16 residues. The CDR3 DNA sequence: TGTGCCACCAGCAGCGCGCTTGTGACAGAGAACTATGGCTACACCTTC. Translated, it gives CATSSALVTENYGYTF.

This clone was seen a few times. This chain's CDR3 is CASREKGANYGYTF. Here the CDR3 DNA reads TGTGCCAGCAGGGAAAAAGGAGCTAACTATGGCTACACCTTC. The rearrangement joins TRBV2 to TRBJ1-2; no clear D gene. CDR3 length: 14 amino acids. V lost 6 bases, J lost 0 bases, and 11 bases lay in between. CDR1 and CDR2 (germline): SNHLY, FYNNEI.